This T cell receptor beta chain was recovered during a study of blood T cell repertoires in COVID-19. Study information: The analysed material was cDNA or gDNA that came from T cells, B-cell-depleted T cells, or PBMCs.

This CDR3 has 11 residues. In germline, CDR1 is GTSNPN, CDR2 SVGIG (reference sequence). Trimming took off 5 bases at V and 0 bases at J, with 5 bases between the two ends. Original methodology: Amplified reference gene primers provided the basis for estimating nucleated cell counts. TCRdb's copy holds only in-frame clones and misses some; the assay was immunoSEQ multiplex PCR. V and J calls and clone size are those listed in that table; D and trimming were worked out from the DNA. The sample contains 250,000 to 350,000 clones, roughly 91% of which appear only once. The sequenced sample was PBMCs or T cells enriched from blood (not recorded which). This sequence was found in a woman aged 60-75 years in a cohort exposed to, infected with or recovered from COVID-19 (not recorded which). The rearrangement joins TRBV30 to TRBJ2-7, with a possible D match to TRBD1 (5 bases). The CDR3 protein is CAWDSSYEQYF. The DNA for the CDR3 is TGTGCCTGGGACAGCTCCTACGAGCAGTACTTC.